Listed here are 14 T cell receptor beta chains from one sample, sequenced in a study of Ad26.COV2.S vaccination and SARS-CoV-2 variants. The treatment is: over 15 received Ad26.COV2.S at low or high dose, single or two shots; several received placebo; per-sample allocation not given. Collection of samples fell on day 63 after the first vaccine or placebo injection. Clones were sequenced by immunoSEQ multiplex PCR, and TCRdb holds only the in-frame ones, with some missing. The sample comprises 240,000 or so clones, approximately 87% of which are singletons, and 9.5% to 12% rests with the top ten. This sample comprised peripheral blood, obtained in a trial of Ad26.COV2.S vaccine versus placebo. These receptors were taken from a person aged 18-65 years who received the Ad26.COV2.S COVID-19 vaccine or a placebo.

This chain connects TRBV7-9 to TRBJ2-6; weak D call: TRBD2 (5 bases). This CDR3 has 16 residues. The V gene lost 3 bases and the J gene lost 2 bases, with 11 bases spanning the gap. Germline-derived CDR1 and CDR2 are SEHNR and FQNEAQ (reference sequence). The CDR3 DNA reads TGTGCCAGCAGCTTGGCTACCGGGACTGGGGCCAACGTCCTGACTTTC. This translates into CASSLATGTGANVLTF.

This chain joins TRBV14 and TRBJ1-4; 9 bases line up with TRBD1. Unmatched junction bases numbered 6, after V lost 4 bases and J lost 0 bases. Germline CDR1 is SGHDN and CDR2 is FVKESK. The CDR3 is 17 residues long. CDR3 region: CASSPRTGAPTNEKLFF. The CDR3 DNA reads TGTGCCAGCAGCCCCCGGACAGGGGCCCCAACTAATGAAAAACTGTTTTTT.

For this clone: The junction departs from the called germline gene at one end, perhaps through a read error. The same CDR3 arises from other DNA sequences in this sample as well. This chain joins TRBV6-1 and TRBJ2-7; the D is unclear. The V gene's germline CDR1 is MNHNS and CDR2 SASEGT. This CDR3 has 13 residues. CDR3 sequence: CASSEGGIGEQYF. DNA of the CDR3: TGTGCTAGCAGTGAAGGTGGGATTGGCGAGCAGTACTTC.

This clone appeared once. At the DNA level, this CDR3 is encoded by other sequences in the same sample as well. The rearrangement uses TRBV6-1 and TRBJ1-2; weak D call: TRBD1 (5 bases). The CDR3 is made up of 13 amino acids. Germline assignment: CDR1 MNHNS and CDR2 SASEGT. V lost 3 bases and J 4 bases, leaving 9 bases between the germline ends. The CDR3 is CASSEAGGYGYTF. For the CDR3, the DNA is TGTGCCAGCAGTGAGGCCGGGGGCTATGGCTACACCTTC.

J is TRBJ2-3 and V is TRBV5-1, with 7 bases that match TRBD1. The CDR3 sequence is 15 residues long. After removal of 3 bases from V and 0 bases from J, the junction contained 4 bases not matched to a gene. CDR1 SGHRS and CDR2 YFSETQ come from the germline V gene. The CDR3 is CASSSGGTSTDTQYF. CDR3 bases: TGCGCCAGCAGCTCAGGGGGTACTAGCACAGATACGCAGTATTTT.

The CDR3 nucleotides are TGTGCCAGTAGTATAGGGCGGCGGCAGTACTTC. It is translated as CASSIGRRQYF. The V gene is TRBV19, the J gene TRBJ2-7; D gene unclear. The V end lost 1 base, the J end lost 9 bases, and 7 bases lay between the germline ends. Germline CDR1 reads LNHDA; CDR2 reads SQIVND (reference sequence). The CDR3 loop spans 11 amino acids. The full variable domain, its missing parts supplied by reference TRBV19 and TRBJ2-7, is DGGITQSPKYLFRKEGQNVTLSCEQNLNHDAMYWYRQDPGQGLRLIYYSQIVNDFQKGDIAEGYSVSREKKESFPLTVTSAQKNPTAFYLCASSIGRRQYFGPGTRLTVT.

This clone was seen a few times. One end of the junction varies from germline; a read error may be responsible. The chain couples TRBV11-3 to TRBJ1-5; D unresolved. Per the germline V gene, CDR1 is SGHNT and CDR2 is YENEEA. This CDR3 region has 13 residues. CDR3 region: CASSLPAPSPSNF. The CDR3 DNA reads TGTGCCAGCAGCTTACCCGCCCCATCCCCCAGCAATTTT.

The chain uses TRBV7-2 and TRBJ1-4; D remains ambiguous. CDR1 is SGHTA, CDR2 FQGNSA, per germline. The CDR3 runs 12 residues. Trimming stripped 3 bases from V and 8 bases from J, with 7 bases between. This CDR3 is CASSFGVEKLFF. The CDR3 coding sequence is TGTGCCAGCAGCTTTGGAGTGGAAAAACTGTTTTTT.

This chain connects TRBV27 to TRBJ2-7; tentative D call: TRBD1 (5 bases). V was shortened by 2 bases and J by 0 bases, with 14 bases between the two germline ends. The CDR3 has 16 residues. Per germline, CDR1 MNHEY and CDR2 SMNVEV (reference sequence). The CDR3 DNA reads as TGTGCCAGCAGTTTAATGGGGCTCAGGAGCTCCTACGAGCAGTACTTC. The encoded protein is CASSLMGLRSSYEQYF.

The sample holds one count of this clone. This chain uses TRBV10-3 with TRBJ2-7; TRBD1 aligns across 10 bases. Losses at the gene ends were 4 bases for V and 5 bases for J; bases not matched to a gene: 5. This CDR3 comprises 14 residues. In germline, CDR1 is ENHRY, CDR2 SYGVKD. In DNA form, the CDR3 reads TGTGCCATCAGTGGGACAGGGGGGGTCCACGAGCAGTACTTC. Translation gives CAISGTGGVHEQYF.

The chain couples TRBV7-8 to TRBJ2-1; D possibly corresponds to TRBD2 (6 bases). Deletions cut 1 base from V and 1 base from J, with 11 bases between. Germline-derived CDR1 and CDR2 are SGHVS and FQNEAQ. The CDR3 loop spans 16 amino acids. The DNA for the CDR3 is TGTGCCAGCAGCTTAGGAGGCGGGGTTTCCTACAATGAGCAGTTCTTC. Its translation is CASSLGGGVSYNEQFF.

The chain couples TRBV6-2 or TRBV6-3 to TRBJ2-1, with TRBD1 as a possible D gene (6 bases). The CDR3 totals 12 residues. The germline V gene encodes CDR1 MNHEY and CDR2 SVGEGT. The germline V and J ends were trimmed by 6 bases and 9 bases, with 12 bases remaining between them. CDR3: CASSNRVLEQFF. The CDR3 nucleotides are TGTGCCAGCAGCAACAGGGTACTTGAGCAGTTCTTC.

Here the CDR3 reads CAWSPQGRQPQHF. The DNA for the CDR3 is TGTGCCTGGAGCCCACAGGGACGGCAGCCCCAGCATTTT. This chain connects TRBV30 to TRBJ1-5; D possibly corresponds to TRBD1 (6 bases). Germline CDR1 reads GTSNPN; CDR2 reads SVGIG (reference sequence). The CDR3 loop spans 13 amino acids. V lost 3 bases and J lost 7, with 13 bases in between. Looking up the rest from reference TRBV30 and TRBJ1-5 gives the full variable domain: SQTIHQWPATLVQPVGSPLSLECTVEGTSNPNLYWYRQAAGRGLQLLFYSVGIGQISSEVPQNLSASRPQDRQFILSSKKLLLSDSGFYLCAWSPQGRQPQHFGDGTRLSIL.

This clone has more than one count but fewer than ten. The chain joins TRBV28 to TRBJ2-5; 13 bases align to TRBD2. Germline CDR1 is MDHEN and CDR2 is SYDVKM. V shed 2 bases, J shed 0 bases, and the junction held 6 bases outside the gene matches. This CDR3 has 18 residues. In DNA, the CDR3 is TGTGCCAGCAGTTTAACTAGCGGGAGGGCCGGGTACCAAGAGACCCAGTACTTC. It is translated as CASSLTSGRAGYQETQYF.